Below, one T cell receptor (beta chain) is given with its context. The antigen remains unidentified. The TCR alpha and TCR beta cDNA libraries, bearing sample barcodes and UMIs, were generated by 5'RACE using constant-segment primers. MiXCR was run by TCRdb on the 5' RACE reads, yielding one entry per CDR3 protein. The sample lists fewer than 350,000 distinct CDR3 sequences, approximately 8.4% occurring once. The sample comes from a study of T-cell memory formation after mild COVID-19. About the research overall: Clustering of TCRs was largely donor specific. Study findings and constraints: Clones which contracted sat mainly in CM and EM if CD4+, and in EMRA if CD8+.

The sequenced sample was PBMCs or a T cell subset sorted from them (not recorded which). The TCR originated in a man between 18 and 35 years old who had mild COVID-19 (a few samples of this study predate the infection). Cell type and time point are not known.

CDR3 region: CASSSRVGETEAFF. CDR3 nucleotide sequence: TGCGCCAGCAGCTCGAGGGTCGGGGAAACTGAAGCTTTCTTT. The rearrangement uses TRBV5-1 and TRBJ1-1, with D unclear. The CDR3 is 14 amino acids. Germline V gene sequence: CDR1 SGHRS, CDR2 YFSETQ. Trimming removed 3 bases from V and 5 bases from J, with 14 bases in between.